Listed below are T cell receptor beta chains from one sample, sequenced in a study of human T cells and chemical hapten exposure. One entry per CDR3 protein, called by TCRdb with MiXCR from the RACE reads. Counted here are some 400,000 distinct CDR3 sequences, around 4.8% occurring once; the ten biggest clones make up 2% to 2.5%. Sequencing used whole blood, obtained in connection with sensitization to the hapten diphenylcyclopropenone (DPC). These receptors all stem from a woman in her fifties or sixties with alopecia areata. Some clones in this sample may be carry-over from other donors' samples. CDR3s include the opening cysteine and the closing phenylalanine or tryptophan. The D gene is left open where the match is weak. The size of a clone is reported for some rows only, either as once, few or many, or as a class for expanded clones.

abundance,j_gene,d_gene,v_gene,CDR3nt,CDR3aa
once,TRBJ2-7,TRBD1,TRBV9,TGTGCCAGCAGCGCAGGGACAGGGAAGGTTTTTCTCGAGCAGTACTTC,CASSAGTGKVFLEQYF
-,TRBJ2-7,TRBD1,TRBV5-1,TGCGCCAGCAGCGCGGCCGTACAGGGGGTTCGCGAGCAGTACTTC,CASSAAVQGVREQYF
many,TRBJ2-4,-,TRBV2,TGTGCCAGCAGCCAAACGTTAGCCAAAAACATTCAGTACTTC,CASSQTLAKNIQYF
-,TRBJ2-3,TRBD1,TRBV5-1,TGCGCCAGCAGCTTGGAACAGGGGTATGGAGATATGCAGTATTTT,CASSLEQGYGDMQYF
few,TRBJ1-1,-,TRBV9,TGTGCCAGCAGCGCGGGGACAAAGGAAGCTTTCTTT,CASSAGTKEAFF
-,TRBJ2-7,-,TRBV5-1,TGCGCCAGCAGCCCTGGCCGGCGGGGCGGGGACCTATACGAGCAGTACTTC,CASSPGRRGGDLYEQYF
few,TRBJ2-3,-,TRBV10-3,TGTGCCATCAGTGAGTCGATACAGTCTAGCACAGATACGCAGTATTTT,CAISESIQSSTDTQYF
many,TRBJ2-7,-,TRBV6-6,TGTGCCAGCGAGTATCAATACGAGCAGTACTTC,CASEYQYEQYF
few,TRBJ1-5,-,TRBV12-3/TRBV12-4,TGTGCCAGCAGCAAAGACGGAAATCAGCCCCAGCATTTT,CASSKDGNQPQHF
many,TRBJ1-3,-,TRBV6-5,TGTGCCAGCAGTTGGGGGAACACCATATATTTT,CASSWGNTIYF
-,TRBJ1-2,-,TRBV2,TGTGCCAGCAGTGAAGAGGCAGGGTCGGGCACCTTC,CASSEEAGSGTF
-,TRBJ2-3,-,TRBV19,TGTGCCAGTAGTATAGGTGGCCGGATCTCTAGCACAGATACGCAGTATTTT,CASSIGGRISSTDTQYF
many,TRBJ2-3,TRBD2,TRBV7-3,TGTGCCAGCAGCTTAACGTCCGGACTAGCGGGGGGCACAGATACGCAGTATTTT,CASSLTSGLAGGTDTQYF
many,TRBJ2-2,TRBD2,TRBV23-1,TGCGCCAGCAGTCAACTAGCGGTGAACACCGGGGAGCTGTTTTTT,CASSQLAVNTGELFF
few,TRBJ2-3,-,TRBV6-2/TRBV6-3,TGTGCCAGCAGTTACAGGGGAAAAAGGTCTTCAGCTGGCACAGATACGCAGTATTTT,CASSYRGKRSSAGTDTQYF
few,TRBJ2-5,-,TRBV29-1,TGCAGCGTTGGGACGGGCCAAGAGACCCAGTACTTC,CSVGTGQETQYF
-,TRBJ2-1,TRBD2,TRBV4-1,TGCGCCAGCAGCCAACTTAGCGGGAGCACCTTCAATGAGCAGTTCTTC,CASSQLSGSTFNEQFF
many,TRBJ2-7,TRBD2,TRBV28,TGTGCCAGCAGTTTTACGCTAGCGGGTCTCTCCTACGAGCAGTACTTC,CASSFTLAGLSYEQYF
-,TRBJ1-5,-,TRBV7-8,TGTGCCAGCAGCTTAGGGACGGTAAGAGAGCCCCAGCATTTT,CASSLGTVREPQHF
many,TRBJ1-6,-,TRBV20-1,TGCAGTGCTGGCGGGGGGCGGCATTCACCCCTCCACTTT,CSAGGGRHSPLHF
many,TRBJ2-6,-,TRBV27,TGTGCCAGCAGCTCTGGGCTGCGACCTGGGGCCAACGTCCTGACTTTC,CASSSGLRPGANVLTF
many,TRBJ1-1,-,TRBV6-5,TGTGCCAGCAGTTACAGGGGTGGCGCTGAAGCTTTCTTT,CASSYRGGAEAFF
few,TRBJ2-1,TRBD1,TRBV9,TGTGCCAGCAGCGTAGATCCGTCTCAGGGGGCGAGCTCCTACAATGAGCAGTTCTTC,CASSVDPSQGASSYNEQFF
many,TRBJ2-7,-,TRBV20-1,TGCAGTGCTTACAGGGAGAGCGAGCAGTACTTC,CSAYRESEQYF
many,TRBJ2-2,-,TRBV21-1,TGTGCCAGCAGCCTATACCTGACTAGCGGGAGGGCCTATACCGGGGAGCTGTTTTTT,CASSLYLTSGRAYTGELFF
many,TRBJ1-2,-,TRBV6-1,TGTGCCAGCGCGGACGGAAACTATGGCTACACCTTC,CASADGNYGYTF
many,TRBJ2-7,TRBD2,TRBV9,TGTGCCAGCAGCGTAGAGGCGGGAGGGCCGAGTGACGAGCAGTACTTC,CASSVEAGGPSDEQYF
few,TRBJ2-1,-,TRBV7-2,TGTGCCAGCAGCTCCGTCGGGGGAGTGACCTACAATGAGCAGTTCTTC,CASSSVGGVTYNEQFF
-,TRBJ2-1,TRBD1,TRBV29-1,TGCAGCGTGGGAACAGGGGGTTACAATGAGCAGTTCTTC,CSVGTGGYNEQFF